The 27 T cell receptor beta chains presented below share a single source sample, sequenced in a study of follicular helper T cells after annual influenza vaccination (dated 2017 in TCRdb). What the time point label conveys for this sample: 2014-2015 season, pre-vaccination. Receptor libraries were prepared by the immunoSEQ multiplex PCR assay. What TCRdb holds here is the immuneACCESS table cut down to in-frame rearrangements. Part of the clones is not present; checked against another copy, under half of the missing clones reflect an unresolved V gene, and the others are unexplained. In this sample the table shows thousands of clones, 65% to 85% of which occur a single time. The top ten clonotypes cover around 1.5% of the sample. Material: CXCR5+ CD38- circulating T follicular helper cells from blood, obtained on the day of influenza vaccination. The sample's cell subset or site, from its label and the paper: circulating Tfh, non-naive CD4+CXCR5+PD-1+ (ICOS+CD38+ or ICOS-CD38-). Receptors originate from an adult who received the influenza vaccine.

This clone has only one observation. The chain links TRBV7-3 to TRBJ2-1; D gene ambiguous. The germline V gene encodes CDR1 SGHTA and CDR2 FQGTGA. The CDR3 totals 14 residues. Trimming cost V 0 bases and J 7 bases, with 10 bases left between them. CDR3 in DNA: TGTGCCAGCAGCTTAACGTGGGCCAGTAATGAGCAGTTCTTC. This sequence encodes CASSLTWASNEQFF.

V and J are TRBV18 and TRBJ1-3; D call uncertain. The V end lost 1 base, the J end lost 1 base, and 8 bases lay between the germline ends. Looked up from germline, CDR1 is KGHSH and CDR2 is LQKENI. The CDR3 sequence is 15 residues long. DNA for the CDR3: TGTGCCAGCTCACCACAGGCAGTTTCTGGAAACACCATATATTTT. It codes for CASSPQAVSGNTIYF. Together with reference TRBV18 and TRBJ1-3, the CDR3 gives the full variable domain: NAGVMQNPRHLVRRRGQEARLRCSPMKGHSHVYWYRQLPEEGLKFMVYLQKENIIDESGMPKERFSAEFPKEGPSILRIQQVVRGDSAAYFCASSPQAVSGNTIYFGEGSWLTVV.

The chain recombines TRBV10-3 with TRBJ1-1, with 10 bases fitting TRBD1. This CDR3 has 16 amino acids. V lost 11 bases, J lost 3 bases, and 15 bases stayed unmatched. Germline CDR1 ENHRY, CDR2 SYGVKD. The CDR3 sequence is CAVSGQGFPLDTEAFF. In DNA, the CDR3 is TGTGCCGTCTCGGGACAGGGGTTTCCCTTGGACACTGAAGCTTTCTTT.

This clone was counted once. The chain couples TRBV5-4 to TRBJ2-5; a possible D gene is TRBD2 (6 bases). The germline gives CDR1 SGHNT, CDR2 YYREEE (reference sequence). The V and J ends lost 4 bases and 3 bases respectively, with 10 bases between them. This CDR3 has 13 amino acids. CDR3 residues: CASSRDSEETQYF. The CDR3 bases are TGTGCCAGCAGCAGGGACTCAGAAGAGACCCAGTACTTC.

V gene TRBV13 combines with J gene TRBJ1-5; D not certain. Germline lookup yields CDR1 PRHDT and CDR2 FYEKMQ (reference sequence). The germline V and J ends were trimmed by 5 bases and 2 bases, with 13 bases remaining between them. This CDR3 comprises 15 residues. In nucleotides, the CDR3 is TGTGCCAGCAGCGTTCGGGCGGGAGGCAATCAGCCCCAGCATTTT. Translating gives CASSVRAGGNQPQHF.

The V and J genes are TRBV1 and TRBJ1-5; TRBD1 was called by the table and not checked on the DNA. TRBV1 is recorded as a pseudogene. There are 11 residues in the CDR3. In DNA form, the CDR3 reads TGCACCAGCAAGGGGAATCAGCCCCAGCATTTT. Protein sequence: CTSKGNQPQHF.

V and J are TRBV5-1 and TRBJ1-2, with TRBD1 matching over 9 bases. The CDR3 contains 13 residues. The trim removed 3 bases at V and 8 bases at J, leaving 5 bases unmatched. Germline loops: CDR1 SGHRS, CDR2 YFSETQ. Here the CDR3 reads CASSWTGAEGYTF. The CDR3 region has the DNA TGCGCCAGCAGCTGGACAGGGGCTGAAGGCTACACCTTC.

The chain carries TRBV6-5 and TRBJ1-1, with D perhaps TRBD1 (5 bases). Between the trimmed V and J ends, which lost 2 bases and 5 bases, there was a span of 12 bases. CDR1 and CDR2 (germline): MNHEY, SVGAGI. This CDR3 is built from 14 residues. CDR3 amino acids: CASSYGTGRTEAFF. The CDR3 coding sequence is TGTGCCAGCAGTTACGGGACGGGTAGGACTGAAGCTTTCTTT.

This chain uses TRBV5-1 with TRBJ2-5, with TRBD2 matching over 14 bases. The junction had 13 bases not matched to a gene; V was cut back by 2 bases and J by 1 base. The CDR3 extends over 20 amino acids. CDR1 is SGHRS, CDR2 YFSETQ, per germline. The CDR3 loop reads CASSLTTSGGAATSQETQYF. The CDR3, as DNA: TGCGCCAGCAGCTTAACGACTAGCGGGGGGGCCGCGACGTCCCAAGAGACCCAGTACTTC.

This clone turned up a few times. This sequence joins TRBV6-6 and TRBJ1-1, with D possibly TRBD1 on 5 matching bases. The CDR3 runs to 12 residues. V lost 6 bases, J lost 5 bases, and 10 bases lay in between. Per the germline V gene, CDR1 is MNHNY and CDR2 is SVGAGI (reference sequence). For the CDR3, the DNA is TGTGCCAGCAGACCGGAGGGGACTGAAGCTTTCTTT. Amino acid sequence: CASRPEGTEAFF.

The J gene is TRBJ2-5, the V gene TRBV6-1, with a weak D call TRBD1 (5 bases). Germline V lookup: CDR1 MNHNS, CDR2 SASEGT. This CDR3 has 15 residues. V lost 1 base and J 1 base, leaving 10 bases between the germline ends. This CDR3 reads CASSEGRGPQETQYF. CDR3 sequence (DNA): TGTGCCAGCAGTGAAGGTAGGGGTCCCCAAGAGACCCAGTACTTC.

With regard to this clone: Sequence at one end of the junction differs from germline and may be a read error. The chain links TRBV7-2 to TRBJ2-2; D unclear. Germline loops: CDR1 SGHTA, CDR2 FQGNSA. This CDR3 has 13 residues. DNA of the CDR3: TGTGCCGGCAGCTCCCTGAGCTCCGGGGAGCTGTTTTTT. Translation: CAGSSLSSGELFF.

In nucleotides, the CDR3 is TGCAGTGCGGGACGGAACACTGAAGCTTTCTTT. Its translation: CSAGRNTEAFF. The J gene is TRBJ1-1, the V gene TRBV20-1, with D perhaps TRBD1 (5 bases). Per the germline V gene, CDR1 is DFQATT and CDR2 is SNEGSKA (reference sequence). V was shortened by 6 bases and J by 1 base, with 6 bases between the two germline ends. The CDR3 runs 11 residues.

This clone occurred a few times. The chain carries TRBV5-5 and TRBJ2-7; 7 bases are a match to TRBD1. This CDR3 region has 14 residues. Losses at the gene ends were 7 bases for V and 4 bases for J; bases not matched to a gene: 11. The germline gives CDR1 SGHKS, CDR2 YYEKEE (reference sequence). The CDR3 reads CASCHSGTAYEQYF. The CDR3 DNA reads TGTGCCAGCTGTCATTCCGGGACAGCTTACGAGCAGTACTTC.

The chain is built from TRBV7-2 and TRBJ2-5; D is ambiguous. The CDR3 covers 12 residues. The V gene lost 2 bases and the J gene lost 5 bases, with 6 bases spanning the gap. CDR1 is SGHTA, CDR2 FQGNSA, per germline. CDR3 residues: CASSLLFETQYF. CDR3 DNA: TGTGCCAGCAGCTTACTGTTTGAGACCCAGTACTTC.

The table lists this clone with a few counts. The chain recombines TRBV7-2 with TRBJ1-2; possible D gene TRBD1, 6 bases. The V end was cut by 5 bases, the J end by 4 bases, with 14 bases between. The CDR3 contains 14 residues. Looked up from germline, CDR1 is SGHTA and CDR2 is FQGNSA. The chain's CDR3 is CASSVMQGIYGYTF. The CDR3 DNA reads TGTGCCAGCAGCGTAATGCAGGGGATCTATGGCTACACCTTC.

The rearrangement links TRBV6-6 to TRBJ2-7; D is unclear. The germline V gene has CDR1 MNHNY and CDR2 SVGAGI (reference sequence). This CDR3 comprises 13 residues. Trimming left V 10 bases short and J 1 base short, with 14 bases between. CDR3 DNA: TGTGCCACCCGTCGAGATGGGTCCTACGAGCAGTACTTC. Residues: CATRRDGSYEQYF.

The CDR3 nucleotides are TGTGCCAGCAGCTTAGTTGGGGTGTCCCACGAGCAGTACTTC. Translating gives CASSLVGVSHEQYF. This chain joins TRBV7-9 and TRBJ2-7; D gene ambiguous. The CDR3 contains 14 residues. Trimming shortened V by 1 base and J by 5 bases, and 12 bases separated the two germline ends. Germline V gene sequence: CDR1 SEHNR, CDR2 FQNEAQ (reference sequence).

This chain links TRBV19 with TRBJ1-5; the D is unclear. Germline V gene data show CDR1 as LNHDA and CDR2 as SQIVND (reference sequence). The CDR3 runs 13 residues. The V gene lost 10 bases and the J gene lost 2 bases, with 12 bases spanning the gap. The CDR3 here is CATRSGGNQPQHF. In DNA, the CDR3 is TGTGCCACCCGGTCTGGGGGCAATCAGCCCCAGCATTTT.

The CDR3 protein is CASSLGGEAFF. The CDR3 DNA sequence: TGTGCCAGCAGCTTAGGCGGTGAAGCTTTCTTT. The rearrangement links TRBV11-2 to TRBJ1-1; D is uncertain. CDR3 length: 11 residues. V was pared by 1 base and J by 7 bases, with 4 bases between. Per the germline V gene, CDR1 is SGHAT and CDR2 is FQNNGV.

The chain recombines TRBV7-2 with TRBJ2-5; no definite D call. The length of the CDR3 is 13 residues. V was cut by 8 bases and J by 2 bases, with 12 bases left in between. Germline V gene data show CDR1 as SGHTA and CDR2 as FQGNSA. CDR3 nucleotides: TGTGCCAGCTCTCGGTCAACTCAAGAGACCCAGTACTTC. This sequence encodes CASSRSTQETQYF. Combining the CDR3 with reference TRBV7-2 and TRBJ2-5 gives the whole variable domain GAGVSQSPSNKVTEKGKDVELRCDPISGHTALYWYRQSLGQGLEFLIYFQGNSAPDKSGLPSDRFSAERTGGSVSTLTIQRTQQEDSAVYLCASSRSTQETQYFGPGTRLLVL.

This chain connects TRBV5-6 to TRBJ1-1, with D uncertain. Germline V CDR1 and CDR2: SGHDT, YYEEEE. The CDR3 has 15 residues. Trimming removed 4 bases from V and 6 bases from J, with 19 bases in between. The CDR3: CASSREPWRTAEAFF. The CDR3 nucleotides are TGTGCCAGCAGCAGGGAGCCCTGGAGGACTGCTGAAGCTTTCTTT.

The J gene is TRBJ2-7, the V gene TRBV6-1, with a possible D match to TRBD1 (6 bases). The germline V gene encodes CDR1 MNHNS and CDR2 SASEGT. With 4 bases removed from V and 6 bases from J, the gap between germline ends came to 19 bases. The CDR3 has 15 residues. The CDR3 here is CASSARQAISREQYF. As DNA, the CDR3 is TGTGCCAGCAGTGCACGACAGGCTATTTCCCGCGAGCAGTACTTC.

J is TRBJ2-1 and V is TRBV19; no clear D gene. Trimming stripped 7 bases from V and 4 bases from J, with 14 bases between. Germline lookup yields CDR1 LNHDA and CDR2 SQIVND (reference sequence). The CDR3 runs to 14 residues. For the CDR3, the DNA is TGTGCCAGTAACCAAGTTGGTATATACAATGAGCAGTTCTTC. It yields the protein CASNQVGIYNEQFF.

The rearrangement joins TRBV7-9 to TRBJ2-1; D is unresolved. Trimming left V 5 bases short and J 4 bases short, with 15 bases between. This CDR3 region has 15 residues. CDR1 and CDR2 from the germline V gene are SEHNR and FQNEAQ (reference sequence). The CDR3 nucleotides read TGTGCCAGCAGCCCCCCGGGCAAGAGTTACAATGAGCAGTTCTTC. This codes for CASSPPGKSYNEQFF.

The chain joins TRBV7-2 to TRBJ1-1; 7 bases fit TRBD1. The CDR3 spans 14 residues. The J segment lost 5 bases and the V segment lost 5 bases, leaving 8 bases of the junction unmatched. The germline V gene encodes CDR1 SGHTA and CDR2 FQGNSA. The CDR3 sequence: CASSTRPGGTEAFF. For the CDR3, the DNA is TGTGCCAGCAGCACCCGGCCAGGGGGGACTGAAGCTTTCTTT.

This clone was observed once. The CDR3 DNA is TGTGCCAGCAAGACAGGGGCAAACAATCAGCCCCAGCATTTT. It is translated as CASKTGANNQPQHF. The chain is built from TRBV6-1 and TRBJ1-5; 8 nucleotides match TRBD1. Germline CDR1 MNHNS, CDR2 SASEGT. This CDR3 spans 14 amino acids. With 7 bases clipped from V and 3 bases from J, the junction kept 5 bases outside the gene matches.